This TCR beta chain was identified during a study of Ad26.COV2.S vaccination and SARS-CoV-2 variants. Regarding the study as a whole: Non-spike TCR breadth was similar in vaccine and placebo recipients.

Libraries were prepared by immunoSEQ multiplex PCR; TCRdb keeps only in-frame clonotypes and omits some of them. Of approximately 300,000 clones in the sample, 85% were seen once. Treatment specified: approximately 18 received Ad26.COV2.S at low or high dose, single or two shots; about 5 received placebo; per-sample allocation not given. Repertoires come from day 63 after the first vaccine or placebo injection. CDR3 length: 14 amino acids. From germline, CDR1 is SGHTS and CDR2 YDEGEE. V was clipped by 3 bases and J by 5 bases; unmatched bases: 4. This clone was seen only once. The target antigen is unknown.

The sequencing here drew on peripheral blood, taken in a trial of Ad26.COV2.S vaccine versus placebo. This sequence was found in a person aged 18-65 years who received the Ad26.COV2.S COVID-19 vaccine or a placebo. This chain joins TRBV5-8 and TRBJ1-1, with 10 bases fitting TRBD1. CDR3 amino acids: CASSSRQGATEAFF. CDR3 DNA sequence: TGTGCCAGCAGCTCCCGACAGGGGGCGACTGAAGCTTTCTTT.